This T cell receptor beta chain came from a study of T cells in Graves' hyperthyroidism and ophthalmopathy. Amplified regions were TCR beta CDR3 sequences from RNA transcripts. An initial round of RT-PCR targeting the TCR CDR3 relied on the HTBI primer set. TCRdb re-derived calls from the multiplex PCR reads in MiXCR, one entry per CDR3 protein. The table includes some 180,000 distinct CDR3 sequences, over 15% detected once. The sample holds many counts of this clonotype. The germline CDR1 and CDR2 sequences are KGHSH and LQKENI. After removal of 4 bases from V and 2 bases from J, the junction contained 4 bases not matched to a gene. This CDR3 has 14 residues.

V usage is TRBV18 and J usage is TRBJ2-7; TRBD1 matches at 8 bases. This sequence was found in a woman between 45 and 60 years old with Graves' hyperthyroidism. Sequencing was done on a sample of blood. The CDR3 is CASSQGTGAYEQYF. The CDR3 nucleotides read TGTGCCAGCTCACAGGGGACAGGTGCCTACGAGCAGTACTTC.